A single count supports the clone carrying this T cell receptor beta chain. Its specificity is unknown. Genomic DNA per cell subset filled all wells of several immunoSEQ plates. Authors' processing steps: In the immunoSEQ data, sequences were junction-only and lacked quality scores, so filtering differed. Profiling relied on immunoSEQ multiplex PCR, and the TCRdb table lists in-frame clones only, not all of them. The V and J calls and clone size were taken over from that table, and D and trimming were inferred from the DNA. Altogether 1.5 million to 2.5 million clones are present, approximately 95% being singletons, with the ten largest covering 1% to 1.5%. Germline CDR1 is SGHRS and CDR2 is YFSETQ. With V trimmed by 3 bases and J by 2 bases, 13 bases remained unmatched. The CDR3 has 17 residues. This sample was taken from a study of shared clonotypes between healthy human individuals. Study-level points and caveats: Between a handful of donors, naive CD4 clonotypes were shared at a level of around 5.1%. Larger estimated richness was generally seen in naive subsets than in memory subsets.

The naive CD8 population came from CD45RO-negative cells selected for CCR7, without terminally differentiated effector memory CD45RA+ cells. The sequencing input was naive CD8+ T cells sorted from blood. The chain links TRBV5-1 to TRBJ2-7, with TRBD2 matching over 8 bases. The source is a man between 18 and 35 years old in good health. The CDR3 DNA follows: TGCGCCAGCAGCTGGAACCCGGGACTAGAGACCGCCTACGAGCAGTACTTC. Its protein product is CASSWNPGLETAYEQYF.